The 2 T cell receptor beta chains below all came from one sample that was sequenced in a study of OX40 agonist ivuxolimab in advanced cancers. Clones were sequenced by immunoSEQ multiplex PCR, and TCRdb holds only the in-frame ones, with some missing. The table includes nearly 60,000 clones, around nine tenths detected once. Sequences were derived from CD4+ or CD8+ T cells sorted from blood, sampled in a trial of the OX40 agonist ivuxolimab. Receptor source: an adult with an advanced solid tumor such as melanoma, head and neck, liver or kidney cancer.

V and J are TRBV2 and TRBJ1-1, with 11 bases fitting TRBD1. The length of the CDR3 is 14 residues. The germline V gene encodes CDR1 SNHLY and CDR2 FYNNEI. Unmatched junction bases numbered 10, after V lost 10 bases and J lost 6 bases. CDR3 sequence (DNA): TGTGCCAACAATCGGGACAGGGGGTTCGCTGAAGCTTTCTTT. Residues: CANNRDRGFAEAFF.

V is TRBV5-1 and J is TRBJ1-2; D is ambiguous. The germline V gene has CDR1 SGHRS and CDR2 YFSETQ. CDR3 size: 14 residues. Trimming took 0 bases from V and 0 from J, leaving 6 bases between them. As DNA, the CDR3 is TGCGCCAGCAGCTTGGGAGGGACTAACTATGGCTACACCTTC. It codes for CASSLGGTNYGYTF.